The clone carrying this T cell receptor (beta chain) was found once. The germline V gene has CDR1 MNHNS and CDR2 SASEGT. This CDR3 comprises 16 residues. Trimming pared 3 bases from V and 7 bases from J, leaving 20 bases between. The sample belongs to a study of blood T cell repertoires in COVID-19. Sequencing used immunoSEQ multiplex PCR; TCRdb keeps in-frame clones, though not all of them. The sample has about 210,000 clones, approximately 80% seen once. This sequence joins TRBV6-1 and TRBJ2-3; D possibly corresponds to TRBD2 (5 bases). Input material: PBMCs or T cells enriched from blood (not recorded which). The source is a man between 25 and 39 years old with acute COVID-19. DNA of the CDR3: TGTGCCAGCAGTGATCGAAAGGACCTCCCGGGGAATACGCAGTATTTT. It codes for CASSDRKDLPGNTQYF.